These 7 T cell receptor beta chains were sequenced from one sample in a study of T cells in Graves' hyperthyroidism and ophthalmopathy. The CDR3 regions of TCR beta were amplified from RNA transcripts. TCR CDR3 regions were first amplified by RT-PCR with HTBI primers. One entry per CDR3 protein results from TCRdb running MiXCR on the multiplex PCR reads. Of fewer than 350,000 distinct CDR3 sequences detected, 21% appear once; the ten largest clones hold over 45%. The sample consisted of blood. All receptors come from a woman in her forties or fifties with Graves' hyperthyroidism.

The CDR3 region has the DNA TGCGCCAGCACCGAGACCCTCGGGGGGGGCGATGAGCAGTTCTTC. Its translation is CASTETLGGGDEQFF. The V call is TRBV5-1, the J call TRBJ2-1, with TRBD2 matching 8 bases. The trim removed 6 bases at V and 8 bases at J, leaving 13 bases unmatched. The CDR3 totals 15 residues. Germline loops: CDR1 SGHRS, CDR2 YFSETQ.

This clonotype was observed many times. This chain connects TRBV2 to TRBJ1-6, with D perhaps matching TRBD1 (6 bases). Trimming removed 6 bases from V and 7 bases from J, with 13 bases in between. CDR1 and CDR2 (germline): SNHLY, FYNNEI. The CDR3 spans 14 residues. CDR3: CASRTGTRNSPLHF. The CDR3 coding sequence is TGTGCCAGCAGAACCGGGACAAGGAATTCACCCCTCCACTTT.

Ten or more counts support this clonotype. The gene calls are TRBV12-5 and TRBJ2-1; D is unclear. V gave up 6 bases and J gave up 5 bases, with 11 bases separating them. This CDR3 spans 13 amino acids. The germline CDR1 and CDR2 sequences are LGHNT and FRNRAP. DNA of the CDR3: TGTGCTAGTGGGCCCCCCAGCAACAATGAGCAGTTCTTC. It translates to CASGPPSNNEQFF.

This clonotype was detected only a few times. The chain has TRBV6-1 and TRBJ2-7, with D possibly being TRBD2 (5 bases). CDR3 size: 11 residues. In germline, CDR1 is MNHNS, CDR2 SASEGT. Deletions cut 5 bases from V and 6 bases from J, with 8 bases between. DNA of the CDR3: TGTGCCAGCAGTATAGCGCTCGAGCAGTACTTC. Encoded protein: CASSIALEQYF.

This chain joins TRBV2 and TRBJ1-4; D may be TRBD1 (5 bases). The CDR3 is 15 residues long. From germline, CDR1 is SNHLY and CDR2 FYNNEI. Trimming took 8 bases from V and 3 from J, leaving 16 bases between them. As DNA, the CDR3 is TGTGCCAGCGGGGGAGTGGGGGGAGCTAATGAAAAACTGTTTTTT. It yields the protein CASGGVGGANEKLFF.

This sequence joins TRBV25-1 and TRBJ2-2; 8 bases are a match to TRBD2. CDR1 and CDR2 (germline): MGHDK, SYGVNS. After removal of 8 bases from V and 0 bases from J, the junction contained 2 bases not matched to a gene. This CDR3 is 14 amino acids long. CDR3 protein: CASGSGTNTGELFF. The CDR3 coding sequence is TGTGCCAGCGGTAGCGGGACGAACACCGGGGAGCTGTTTTTT.

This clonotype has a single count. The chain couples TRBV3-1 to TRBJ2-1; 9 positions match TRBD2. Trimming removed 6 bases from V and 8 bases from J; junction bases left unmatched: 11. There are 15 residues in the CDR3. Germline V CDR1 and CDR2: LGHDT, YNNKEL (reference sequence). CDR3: CASSISGRTVDEQFF. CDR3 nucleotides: TGTGCCAGCAGTATTAGCGGGAGAACCGTCGATGAGCAGTTCTTC.